This T cell receptor beta chain was observed in a study of blood T cell repertoires in COVID-19. For the study at large: Material from acute and convalescent COVID-19 was sourced from the United States, Italy and Spain. PBMCs, B-cell-depleted T cells, or T cells provided the cDNA or gDNA that made up the material.

As processed by the authors: Reference gene primers were amplified, and this amplification served to estimate nucleated cell counts. Sequenced by immunoSEQ multiplex PCR; TCRdb stores in-frame clones only, minus some. The V and J calls and clone size were taken over from that table, and D and trimming were inferred from the DNA. The sample carries roughly 150,000 clones, just under 85% recorded once. Seattle enrolled patients during active infection and tracked them longitudinally. From germline, CDR1 is SGHTA and CDR2 FQGTGA. CDR3 length: 15 residues. Trimming took off 4 bases at V and 3 bases at J, with 12 bases between the two ends.

The sample consisted of peripheral blood. This receptor was taken from an elderly woman with COVID-19, enrolled during active disease. The chain joins TRBV7-3 to TRBJ2-2, with D tentatively TRBD2 (7 bases). CDR3: CASSSGGQHTGELFF. CDR3 bases: TGTGCCAGCAGCTCCGGGGGGCAGCACACCGGGGAGCTGTTTTTT.